This paragraph covers one T cell receptor beta chain sequence. The V gene lost 3 bases and the J gene lost 2 bases, with 10 bases spanning the gap. The CDR3 sequence is 15 residues long. CDR1 KGHDR and CDR2 SFDVKD come from the germline V gene. Separate cDNA molecules each had unique molecular identifiers attached to them. TCRdb itself ran the 5' RACE reads through MiXCR, one entry per CDR3 protein. The profile shows some 35,000 distinct CDR3 sequences, roughly 6.8% of them singletons. These data originate in a study of early T cells in non-severe SARS-CoV-2 infection. The chain employs TRBV24-1 and TRBJ1-5; D possibly corresponds to TRBD1 (6 bases). The clonotype comes from an adult who was a healthcare worker with PCR-confirmed SARS-CoV-2 infection or an uninfected control (not recorded which). The specimen was whole blood, collected at baseline. The CDR3 bases are TGTGCCACCAGTGATACACAGGGTCGCAATCAGCCCCAGCATTTT. It is translated as CATSDTQGRNQPQHF.